A selection of T cell receptor beta chains follows, all from one sample in a study of human T cells and chemical hapten exposure. MiXCR was run by TCRdb on the RACE reads, yielding one entry per CDR3 protein. The repertoire holds about 93,000 distinct CDR3 sequences, around 8.8% seen once, with 2.9% in the top ten. Sequencing input: whole blood. The receptor source for this set is a female donor in good health. Some clones in this sample may be carry-over from other donors' samples. CDR3s include the opening cysteine and the closing phenylalanine or tryptophan. Fields, in order: J gene, D gene, V gene, clone size, CDR3 protein, CDR3 DNA. A D gene is named only where the DNA matches it firmly. Part of the rows lack a size; the others show once, few, many or a class for expanded clones.

TRBJ2-7 TRBD1 TRBV27 many CASRTGEEQYF TGTGCCAGCAGGACAGGGGAAGAGCAGTACTTC
TRBJ1-5 TRBD1 TRBV7-3 - CASSMDRGQPQHF TGTGCCAGCAGCATGGACAGGGGGCAGCCCCAGCATTTT
TRBJ2-3 - TRBV6-2/TRBV6-3 - CASLRGTSNIPGTDTQYF TGTGCCAGCTTAAGAGGGACTTCCAATATTCCGGGCACAGATACGCAGTATTTT
TRBJ1-1 - TRBV4-3 many CASSGGGAWDTEAFF TGCGCCAGCAGCGGCGGCGGGGCTTGGGACACTGAAGCTTTCTTT
TRBJ2-1 TRBD2 TRBV29-1 many CSVGGLGWNEQFF TGCAGCGTTGGAGGACTAGGTTGGAATGAGCAGTTCTTC
TRBJ1-1 - TRBV6-5 few CASSYSLPGMGTEAFF TGTGCCAGCAGTTACTCGTTACCGGGGATGGGCACTGAAGCTTTCTTT
TRBJ2-7 - TRBV6-5 many CASSPYGMSSYEQYF TGTGCCAGCAGCCCCTATGGGATGAGCTCCTACGAGCAGTACTTC
TRBJ2-7 - TRBV20-1 - CSASELFYEQYF TGCAGTGCTAGCGAACTCTTCTACGAGCAGTACTTC
TRBJ2-7 - TRBV28 - CASSPSTGAWAQYF TGTGCCAGCAGTCCATCGACAGGTGCTTGGGCGCAGTACTTC
TRBJ2-3 TRBD2 TRBV6-2/TRBV6-3 - CASSYSSGSDTQYF TGTGCCAGCAGTTACTCCAGCGGGAGTGATACGCAGTATTTT
TRBJ1-5 - TRBV20-1 many CSARDFVRAPSANQPQHF TGCAGTGCTAGAGATTTTGTAAGGGCTCCTTCAGCTAATCAGCCCCAGCATTTT
TRBJ1-1 TRBD1 TRBV7-9 - CASSLVRGQGVTEAFF TGTGCCAGCAGCTTAGTAAGAGGACAGGGAGTAACTGAAGCTTTCTTT
TRBJ2-3 TRBD1 TRBV27 few CASSPARTGVTDTQYF TGTGCCAGCAGCCCAGCCCGGACAGGGGTGACAGATACGCAGTATTTT
TRBJ2-1 TRBD2 TRBV6-2/TRBV6-3 - CASSYSIAGGTNEQFF TGTGCCAGCAGTTACTCCATAGCGGGAGGGACCAATGAGCAGTTCTTC
TRBJ2-1 - TRBV3-1 - CASSPGADEQFF TGTGCCAGCAGCCCGGGGGCGGATGAGCAGTTCTTC
TRBJ2-3 TRBD2 TRBV7-9 few CASSPGTNPSTDTQYF TGTGCCAGCAGCCCGGGGACTAACCCTAGCACAGATACGCAGTATTTT
TRBJ1-2 - TRBV30 few CAWSVSGDGYTF TGTGCCTGGAGTGTATCGGGGGATGGCTACACCTTC
TRBJ1-1 - TRBV7-6 few CASSLGSWNTEAFF TGTGCCAGCAGCTTAGGGAGCTGGAACACTGAAGCTTTCTTT
TRBJ2-7 TRBD2 TRBV29-1 - CSVEIAGGGSYEQYF TGCAGCGTTGAAATCGCGGGAGGCGGCTCCTACGAGCAGTACTTC
TRBJ1-5 - TRBV6-5 few CASRGAGGNQPQHF TGTGCCAGCAGGGGGGCAGGGGGCAATCAGCCCCAGCATTTT
TRBJ2-1 - TRBV7-9 few CASSFKIIPTEQFF TGTGCCAGCAGCTTTAAAATAATCCCAACAGAGCAGTTCTTC
TRBJ2-7 TRBD1 TRBV5-5 - CASSRDRAYEQYF TGTGCCAGCAGCCGGGACAGGGCCTACGAGCAGTACTTC
TRBJ1-1 - TRBV6-5 few CASSLGGDLNTEAFF TGTGCCAGCAGCCTGGGGGGGGACTTGAACACTGAAGCTTTCTTT
TRBJ1-5 - TRBV14 few CASSLHSNQPQHF TGTGCCAGCAGCCTGCATAGCAATCAGCCCCAGCATTTT
TRBJ2-2 - TRBV7-3 many CASSLHSTGELFF TGTGCCAGCAGCTTACATAGCACCGGGGAGCTGTTTTTT
TRBJ1-5 - TRBV6-8 - CASSQIWGEEASQPQHF TGTGCCAGCAGTCAAATTTGGGGTGAGGAGGCGAGTCAGCCCCAGCATTTT
TRBJ2-3 - TRBV7-9 many CASSLSGFEDTQYF TGTGCCAGCAGCTTATCGGGATTTGAAGATACGCAGTATTTT
TRBJ2-7 TRBD2 TRBV7-9 - CASSFISGSRGEQYF TGTGCCAGCAGCTTTATTAGCGGGAGCCGGGGCGAGCAGTACTTC
TRBJ2-1 TRBD2 TRBV27 many CASSLLTSGLAGPEQFF TGTGCCAGCAGTTTACTAACCTCGGGACTAGCGGGTCCTGAGCAGTTCTTC
TRBJ2-3 TRBD2 TRBV20-1 - CSASLRASGRSTDTQYF TGCAGTGCTAGTCTTCGGGCTAGCGGGAGGAGCACAGATACGCAGTATTTT
TRBJ1-3 - TRBV16 - CASSQLPSSGNTIYF TGTGCCAGCAGCCAATTGCCCAGCTCTGGAAACACCATATATTTT
TRBJ2-1 TRBD1 TRBV4-1 - CASSQAGGANEQFF TGCGCCAGCAGCCAAGCAGGGGGCGCCAATGAGCAGTTCTTC
TRBJ2-3 - TRBV6-5 - CASSFNSADTQYF TGTGCCAGCAGTTTCAACTCGGCAGATACGCAGTATTTT
TRBJ1-2 TRBD1 TRBV7-8 - CASSFLKGASGGYTF TGTGCCAGCAGCTTTTTGAAGGGGGCATCGGGTGGCTACACCTTC
TRBJ2-2 - TRBV6-6 few CASSYPDSIPASTGELFF TGTGCCAGCAGTTACCCTGACTCTATTCCCGCTAGCACCGGGGAGCTGTTTTTT
TRBJ1-1 - TRBV7-9 many CASSGQWNTEAFF TGTGCCAGCAGCGGACAGTGGAACACTGAAGCTTTCTTT
TRBJ1-6 - TRBV21-1 few CASSRCINSPLHF TGTGCCAGCAGCCGTTGTATTAATTCACCCCTCCACTTT
TRBJ2-1 - TRBV7-2 few CASSFINEQFF TGTGCCAGCAGCTTTATCAATGAGCAGTTCTTC
TRBJ2-7 - TRBV4-1 few CASSQVAGVREQYF TGCGCCAGCAGCCAAGTGGCCGGGGTTCGGGAGCAGTACTTC